This T cell receptor beta chain was found in a study of CD8+CD57+ T cells in acquired aplastic anemia (dated by TCRdb to about 2018). Context from the whole study: DNA extracted from sorted CD4+ and CD8+ cells had a mean of roughly 3.4 ug, with a range of roughly 0.18 to 27.4 ug. CD8+CD57+ expansion was defined as a frequency above the mean frequency observed in healthy subjects. Study-wide findings and limitations: Around 27 CD8+ CDR3 sequences were shared between patients and controls but appeared highly expressed in patients and within their immunodominant clones. CD8+ Simpson's diversity did not differ significantly between patients and healthy controls (P=0.060).

A word on this clonotype: Its antigen target is currently unknown. One end of the junction varies from germline; a read error may be responsible.

Profiling of TCR beta VDJ combinations and CDR3 sequences used genomic DNA as the template. An Illumina HiSeq 2000 was the platform used for TCR repertoire sequencing. As for the original processing: Repertoires were assessed using TRBV/TRBJ rearrangement plots, CDR3 size and DJ length profiles, and Simpson's diversity index. The immunodominant clone was defined as the most abundant DNA sequence in deep sequencing data. CDR3 amino acid sequences were checked for sharing across subjects and were also compared against the VDJdb database and published repertoires. TCRdb reworked the public reads: Q25 trimming with fastp, MiXCR clone assembly, productive beta chains retained. Rows are unified per CDR3 protein, each entry keeping the most common DNA and genes. The V and J calls were not made by the authors but by TCRdb's processing. The sample table shows roughly 200,000 distinct CDR3 sequences, and about 62% are seen once. About 60% of the sample rests with the top ten.

The CDR3 runs 14 amino acids, cysteine and phenylalanine included. CDR3 DNA is the only sequence kept; it has 42 bases, read in frame from the first base. Expansion of CD8+CD57+ cells had been shown by flow cytometry in the patients chosen for sequencing. All patients had severe acquired aplastic anemia diagnosed by International Study of Aplastic Anemia and Agranulocytosis and Camitta criteria. Patients had received no therapy at the time of blood sampling. In the study, sorted CD4+ and CD8+ blood T cells from patients with severe aplastic anemia and from healthy subjects underwent deep sequencing of TCR repertoires. In the USA, patient enrollment took place under clinicaltrials.gov protocols 00001620, 01623167, 00001397, 00071045, 00081523 and 00961064. Ficoll-Paque density gradient centrifugation was used to isolate peripheral blood mononuclear cells. Before DNA extraction, CD4+ and CD8+ T cells were sorted with FACS or magnetic beads.

The sequence joins TRBV12-3 or TRBV12-4 to TRBJ2-7, with a tentative D gene TRBD2 over 6 matching bases. The sample comprised sorted CD4+, CD8+, or CD8+CD57+ T cells (not recorded which) from PBMCs. The source of this sequence is a human donor with aplastic anemia. The bases read TGTGCCAGCGGTTTGAGGGTCGGGAGCAGCGAGCAGTACTTC. Translated, it reads CASGLRVGSSEQYF.